A single sample is the source of the 12 T cell receptor beta chains below, sequenced in a study of shared clonotypes between healthy human individuals. Libraries were prepared by immunoSEQ multiplex PCR; TCRdb keeps only in-frame clonotypes and omits some of them. The table records over a million clones, roughly 96% of them present only once. Input material: naive CD4+ T cells sorted from blood. Subset in this sample: CD45RA+ positively selected. These receptor sequences come from a man between 25 and 39 years old in good health.

The chain uses TRBV6-1 and TRBJ1-2; 8 nucleotides agree with TRBD1. In germline, CDR1 is MNHNS, CDR2 SASEGT. CDR3 length: 15 residues. V lost 5 bases to trimming and J lost 5 bases; unmatched junction nucleotides: 10. CDR3 amino acids: CASSRTTGDPYGYTF. The DNA of the CDR3 is TGTGCCAGCAGTAGGACGACAGGGGATCCGTATGGCTACACCTTC.

Turning to this clone: This sample includes further DNA sequences coding for the same CDR3. CDR3 residues: CASSVGLAGETQYF. CDR3 coding DNA: TGTGCCAGCAGCGTAGGACTAGCGGGGGAGACCCAGTACTTC. V gene TRBV9 combines with J gene TRBJ2-5; TRBD2 aligns across 11 bases. Trimming took 0 bases from V and 5 from J; bases not matched to a gene: 0. The CDR3 loop spans 14 amino acids. Germline V lookup: CDR1 SGDLS, CDR2 YYNGEE.

The V gene is TRBV11-2, the J gene TRBJ2-3, with D unclear. Trimming stripped 0 bases from V and 7 bases from J, with 29 bases between. The CDR3 is 20 amino acids. Germline values: CDR1 SGHAT, CDR2 FQNNGV. For the CDR3, the DNA is TGTGCCAGCAGCTTAGAACTACCCGCGCGCTACGCCAACCGGCTAAATACGCAGTATTTT. Protein sequence: CASSLELPARYANRLNTQYF.

V usage is TRBV4-3 and J usage is TRBJ2-3, with 9 bases aligning to TRBD2. CDR1 LGHNA and CDR2 YSLEER come from the germline V gene. With 0 bases clipped from V and 2 bases from J, the junction kept 6 bases outside the gene matches. The CDR3 has 17 amino acids. The CDR3 DNA follows: TGCGCCAGCAGCCAAGATAGTCGACTAGCGGACACAGATACGCAGTATTTT. Encoded protein: CASSQDSRLADTDTQYF.

The J gene is TRBJ2-7, the V gene TRBV14; the D gene is possibly TRBD2 (6 bases). There are 14 residues in the CDR3. CDR1 SGHDN and CDR2 FVKESK come from the germline V gene. V lost 4 bases, J lost 2 bases, and 12 bases lay in between. CDR3 sequence: CASSRGGFPYEQYF. For the CDR3, the DNA is TGTGCCAGCAGCCGTGGAGGGTTCCCCTACGAGCAGTACTTC.

V usage is TRBV4-2 and J usage is TRBJ2-5; D is ambiguous. V was trimmed by 5 bases and J by 5 bases, leaving 15 bases between them. Germline loops: CDR1 LGHNA, CDR2 YNFKEQ. The CDR3 covers 14 residues. The CDR3 region has the DNA TGTGCCAGCAGCGACGCCCAGGCCAGGGAGACCCAGTACTTC. Its protein product is CASSDAQARETQYF.

The chain combines TRBV29-1 with TRBJ2-2; 7 positions match TRBD2. Per the germline V gene, CDR1 is SQVTM and CDR2 is ANQGSEA. The CDR3 loop spans 15 amino acids. The junction had 8 bases not matched to a gene; V was cut back by 5 bases and J by 2 bases. The CDR3 DNA sequence: TGCAGCGTTTTTCCCGGCGGGGGTAACACCGGGGAGCTGTTTTTT. It specifies CSVFPGGGNTGELFF.

The V and J genes are TRBV5-1 and TRBJ2-5; weak D call: TRBD2 (5 bases). CDR3 length equals 15 residues. Germline-derived CDR1 and CDR2 are SGHRS and YFSETQ. The V end was cut by 0 bases, the J end by 4 bases, with 13 bases between. CDR3 loop: CASSLALGSRETQYF. DNA for the CDR3: TGCGCCAGCAGCTTGGCCTTGGGGAGTCGAGAGACCCAGTACTTC.

The V gene is TRBV21-1, the J gene TRBJ2-2; the table names TRBD2, a call not compared with the DNA. TRBV21-1 is marked as a pseudogene. The CDR3 contains 16 residues. Here the CDR3 reads CASSSGLAGSTGELFF. DNA for the CDR3: TGTGCCAGCAGCTCCGGACTAGCGGGATCCACCGGGGAGCTGTTTTTT.

This chain links TRBV2 with TRBJ2-7; D perhaps matches TRBD1 (6 bases). V was clipped by 7 bases and J by 0 bases, with 10 bases between them. Germline V gives CDR1 SNHLY, CDR2 FYNNEI. This CDR3 is 13 amino acids long. CDR3 sequence reads: CASTWDTSYEQYF. CDR3 bases: TGTGCCAGCACATGGGACACCTCCTACGAGCAGTACTTC.

This chain connects TRBV7-2 to TRBJ2-3, with 8 bases aligning to TRBD2. After removal of 4 bases from V and 3 bases from J, the junction contained 3 bases not matched to a gene. CDR1 and CDR2 (germline): SGHTA, FQGNSA. The CDR3 has 14 residues. The CDR3 region is CASSSLAETDTQYF. Written as DNA, the CDR3 is TGTGCCAGCAGCTCACTAGCGGAAACAGATACGCAGTATTTT.

The J gene is TRBJ2-7, the V gene TRBV7-2; 9 bases fit TRBD1. The germline V gene encodes CDR1 SGHTA and CDR2 FQGNSA. With V trimmed by 5 bases and J by 6 bases, 14 bases remained unmatched. The CDR3 has 16 residues. The CDR3 loop is CASSPPRGQGKAEQYF. The CDR3, as DNA: TGTGCCAGCAGCCCCCCGCGGGGACAGGGAAAAGCCGAGCAGTACTTC. The full variable domain, its missing parts supplied by reference TRBV7-2 and TRBJ2-7, is GAGVSQSPSNKVTEKGKDVELRCDPISGHTALYWYRQSLGQGLEFLIYFQGNSAPDKSGLPSDRFSAERTGGSVSTLTIQRTQQEDSAVYLCASSPPRGQGKAEQYFGPGTRLTVT.